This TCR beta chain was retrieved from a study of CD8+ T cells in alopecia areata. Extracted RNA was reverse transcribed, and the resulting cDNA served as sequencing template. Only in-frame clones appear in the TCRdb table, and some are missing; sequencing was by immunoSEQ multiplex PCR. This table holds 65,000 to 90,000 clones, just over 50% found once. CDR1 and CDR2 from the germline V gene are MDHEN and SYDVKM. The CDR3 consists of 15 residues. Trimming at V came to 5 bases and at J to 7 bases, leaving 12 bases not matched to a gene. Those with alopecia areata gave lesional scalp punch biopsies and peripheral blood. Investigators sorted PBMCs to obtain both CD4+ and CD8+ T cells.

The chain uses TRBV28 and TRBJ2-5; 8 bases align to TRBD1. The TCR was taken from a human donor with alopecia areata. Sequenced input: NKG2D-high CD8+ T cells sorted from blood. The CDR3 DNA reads TGTGCCAGCAGTCCCAGGGACAGGATGGTAGGGACCCAGTACTTC. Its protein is CASSPRDRMVGTQYF.